This T cell receptor beta chain was retrieved from a study of shared clonotypes between healthy human individuals. Study overall: The study enrolled a couple of women and a few men aged 18 to 49.

Data came from immunoSEQ multiplex PCR; TCRdb stores just in-frame clones and leaves some out. Here the sample spans about half a million clones, roughly 83% being singletons. This clone was seen a handful of times. No antigen is known for it. V lost 2 bases, J lost 1 base, and 3 bases stayed unmatched. The CDR3 length is 15 residues. CDR1 is MDHEN, CDR2 SYDVKM, per germline. Approximately 91 million PBMCs supplied genomic DNA for unsorted samples. Overall study results and limits: The genetic and exposure-history diversity represented was limited by few donors. Clonotype sharing levels among donors were expected to vary with sequencing depth.

The chain uses TRBV28 and TRBJ2-7; TRBD2 aligns across 9 bases. The sequenced sample was PBMCs. The receptor was isolated from a middle-aged woman in good health. Some clones in this sample may be carry-over from other donors' samples. In DNA, the CDR3 is TGTGCCAGCAGTTTAGGACTAGCGACTTCCTACGAGCAGTACTTC. This sequence encodes CASSLGLATSYEQYF.